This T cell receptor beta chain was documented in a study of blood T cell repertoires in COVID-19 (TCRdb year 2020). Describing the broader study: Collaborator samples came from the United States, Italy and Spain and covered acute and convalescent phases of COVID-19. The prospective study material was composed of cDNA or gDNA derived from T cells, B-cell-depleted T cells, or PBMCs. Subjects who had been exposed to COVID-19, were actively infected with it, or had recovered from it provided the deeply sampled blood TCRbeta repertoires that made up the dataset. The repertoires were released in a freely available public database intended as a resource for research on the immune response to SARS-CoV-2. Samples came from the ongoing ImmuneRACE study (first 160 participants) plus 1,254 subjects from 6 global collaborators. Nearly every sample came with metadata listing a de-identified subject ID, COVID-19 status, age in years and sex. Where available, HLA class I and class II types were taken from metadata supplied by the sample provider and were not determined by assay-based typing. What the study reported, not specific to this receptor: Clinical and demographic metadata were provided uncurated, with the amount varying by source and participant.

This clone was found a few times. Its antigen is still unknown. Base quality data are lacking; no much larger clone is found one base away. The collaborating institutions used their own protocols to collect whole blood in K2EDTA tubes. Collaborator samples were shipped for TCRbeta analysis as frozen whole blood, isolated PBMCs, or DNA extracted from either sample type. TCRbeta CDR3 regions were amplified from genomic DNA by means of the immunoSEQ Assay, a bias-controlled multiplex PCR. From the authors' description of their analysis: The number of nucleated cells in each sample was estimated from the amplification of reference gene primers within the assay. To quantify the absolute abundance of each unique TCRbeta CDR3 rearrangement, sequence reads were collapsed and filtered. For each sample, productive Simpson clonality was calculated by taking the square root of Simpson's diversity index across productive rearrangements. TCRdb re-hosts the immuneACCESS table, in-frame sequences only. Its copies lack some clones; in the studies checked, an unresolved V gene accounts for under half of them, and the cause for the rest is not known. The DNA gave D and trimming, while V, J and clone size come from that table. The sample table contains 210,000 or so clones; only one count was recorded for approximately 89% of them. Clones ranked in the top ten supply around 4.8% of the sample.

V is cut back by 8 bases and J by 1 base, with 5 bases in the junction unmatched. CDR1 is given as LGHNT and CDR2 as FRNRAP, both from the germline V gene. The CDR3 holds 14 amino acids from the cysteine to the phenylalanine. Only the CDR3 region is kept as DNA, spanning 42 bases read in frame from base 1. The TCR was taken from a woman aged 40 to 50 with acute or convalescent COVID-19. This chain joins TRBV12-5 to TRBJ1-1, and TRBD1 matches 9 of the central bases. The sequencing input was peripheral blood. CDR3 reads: CASRQGVRNTEAFF. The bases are TGTGCTAGTCGACAGGGGGTGAGGAACACTGAAGCTTTCTTT.